These 9 T cell receptor beta chains originate from one sample sequenced in a study of response to subunit inactivated influenza vaccine. TCRdb analysed the RT-PCR reads with MiXCR anew, one entry per CDR3 protein. This sample has roughly 760,000 distinct CDR3 sequences, with about 20% found just once. The sequenced sample was PBMCs from blood, obtained more than 4 days after vaccination. The receptors were gathered from a man aged 50-60 years who received an inactivated influenza vaccine.

The chain uses TRBV7-2 and TRBJ2-1; D is unclear. V was pared by 5 bases and J by 2 bases, with 16 bases between. CDR1 SGHTA and CDR2 FQGNSA come from the germline V gene. The CDR3 loop spans 16 amino acids. The CDR3 region has the DNA TGTGCCAGCAGCCTAACTCCGGGCGTCGCCTACAATGAGCAGTTCTTC. It translates to CASSLTPGVAYNEQFF. Full variable domain (outside the CDR3, taken from reference TRBV7-2 and TRBJ2-1): GAGVSQSPSNKVTEKGKDVELRCDPISGHTALYWYRQSLGQGLEFLIYFQGNSAPDKSGLPSDRFSAERTGGSVSTLTIQRTQQEDSAVYLCASSLTPGVAYNEQFFGPGTRLTVL.

The chain carries TRBV27 and TRBJ1-2; D uncertain. Trimming took 6 bases from V and 3 from J, leaving 14 bases between them. The germline CDR1 and CDR2 sequences are MNHEY and SMNVEV (reference sequence). The CDR3 is 14 residues long. The CDR3 loop is CASSPGSLYYGYTF. CDR3 DNA: TGTGCCAGCAGCCCCGGGAGTCTTTACTATGGCTACACCTTC.

The rearrangement links TRBV5-6 to TRBJ2-2; no clear D. V was trimmed by 0 bases and J by 3 bases, leaving 15 bases between them. Germline V gives CDR1 SGHDT, CDR2 YYEEEE. The CDR3 length is 17 residues. Written as DNA, the CDR3 is TGTGCCAGCAGCTTGGGGGCTGGTCAGGTCGACACCGGGGAGCTGTTTTTT. Encoded protein: CASSLGAGQVDTGELFF.

This clonotype appeared a few times. This sequence joins TRBV29-1 and TRBJ2-5, with D perhaps TRBD1 or TRBD2 (5 bases each). V lost 0 bases, J lost 5 bases, and 13 bases lay in between. Per germline, CDR1 SQVTM and CDR2 ANQGSEA. The CDR3 consists of 14 residues. The CDR3 nucleotides read TGCAGCGTTGAAGAGGGGGTAGCCGTGGAGACCCAGTACTTC. This encodes CSVEEGVAVETQYF.

The rearrangement links TRBV19 to TRBJ2-7; 11 bases fit TRBD1. The CDR3 runs 15 residues. The J segment lost 3 bases and the V segment lost 8 bases, leaving 9 bases of the junction unmatched. Germline CDR1 and CDR2: LNHDA and SQIVND (reference sequence). CDR3 in DNA: TGTGCCAGTCGACAAGGACAGGGGGCGGTCTACGAGCAGTACTTC. It codes for CASRQGQGAVYEQYF.

This clonotype was seen a handful of times. The gene calls are TRBV12-3 or TRBV12-4 and TRBJ2-1; the D is unclear. Trimming shortened V by 2 bases and J by 0 bases, and 8 bases separated the two germline ends. The CDR3 consists of 15 residues. The CDR3 loop reads CASSLSMSSYNEQFF. The DNA of the CDR3 is TGTGCCAGCAGTTTATCTATGAGCTCCTACAATGAGCAGTTCTTC.

This chain uses TRBV7-9 with TRBJ1-2, with 10 bases matching TRBD1. Unmatched junction bases numbered 5, after V lost 3 bases and J lost 4 bases. The CDR3 consists of 15 residues. CDR1 SEHNR and CDR2 FQNEAQ come from the germline V gene (reference sequence). The CDR3 here is CASSLTGGAGYGYTF. In nucleotides, the CDR3 is TGTGCCAGCAGCTTGACAGGGGGCGCCGGCTATGGCTACACCTTC.

This rearrangement joins TRBV20-1 to TRBJ2-1; TRBD1 might be the D (6 bases). CDR3 size: 15 residues. Between the trimmed V and J ends, which lost 6 bases and 1 base, there was a span of 16 bases. The germline V gene encodes CDR1 DFQATT and CDR2 SNEGSKA (reference sequence). In DNA form, the CDR3 reads TGCAGTGCGGCCCGGGGCAGGGGATCCTACAATGAGCAGTTCTTC. Translating it yields CSAARGRGSYNEQFF.

This clonotype was detected a few times. The chain recombines TRBV12-3 or TRBV12-4 with TRBJ2-2; D could derive from TRBD1 or TRBD2 (5 bases each). The CDR3 sequence is 15 residues long. The V gene lost 6 bases and the J gene lost 6 bases, with 17 bases spanning the gap. CDR3 in DNA: TGTGCCAGCAGCAGCCGGGACCTCTCCGCCGGGGAGCTGTTTTTT. It translates to CASSSRDLSAGELFF.